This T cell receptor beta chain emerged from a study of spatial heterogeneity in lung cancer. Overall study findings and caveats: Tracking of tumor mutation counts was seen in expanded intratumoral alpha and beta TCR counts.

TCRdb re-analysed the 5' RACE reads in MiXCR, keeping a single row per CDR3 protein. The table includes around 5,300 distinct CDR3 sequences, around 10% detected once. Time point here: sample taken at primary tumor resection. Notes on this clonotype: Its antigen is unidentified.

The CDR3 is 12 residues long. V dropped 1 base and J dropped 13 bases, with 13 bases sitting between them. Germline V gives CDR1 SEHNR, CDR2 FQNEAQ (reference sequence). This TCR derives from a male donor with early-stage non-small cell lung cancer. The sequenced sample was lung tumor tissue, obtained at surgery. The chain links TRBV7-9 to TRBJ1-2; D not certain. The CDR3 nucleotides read TGTGCCAGCAGCTTAGTTGACGGGCGACGCACCTTC. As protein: CASSLVDGRRTF.